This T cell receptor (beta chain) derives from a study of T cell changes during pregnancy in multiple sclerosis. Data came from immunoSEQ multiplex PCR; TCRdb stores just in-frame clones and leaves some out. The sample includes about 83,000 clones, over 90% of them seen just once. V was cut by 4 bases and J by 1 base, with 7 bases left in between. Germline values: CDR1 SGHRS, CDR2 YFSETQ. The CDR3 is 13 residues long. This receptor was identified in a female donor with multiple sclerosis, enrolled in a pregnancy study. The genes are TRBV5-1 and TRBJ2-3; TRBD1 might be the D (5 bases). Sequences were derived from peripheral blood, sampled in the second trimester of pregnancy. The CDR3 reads CASSPGRTDTQYF. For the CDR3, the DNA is TGCGCCAGCAGCCCAGGGCGCACAGATACGCAGTATTTT.